These 9 T cell receptor beta chains share one sample of origin, sequenced in a study of control samples from healthy donors and cancer patients. Sequencing used immunoSEQ multiplex PCR; TCRdb keeps in-frame clones, though not all of them. This table has approximately 100,000 clones, more than 85% appearing once. The sequenced sample consisted of blood. The receptors were sampled from a woman aged 45-65 years in good health.

The CDR3 DNA is TGTGCTAGTGGTTTTAATGAGCAGTTCTTC. Translated: CASGFNEQFF. The gene calls are TRBV12-5 and TRBJ2-1, with D unclear. Germline CDR1 is LGHNT and CDR2 is FRNRAP. The V and J ends lost 3 bases and 7 bases respectively, with 1 base between them. The CDR3 runs 10 residues.

The V and J genes are TRBV9 and TRBJ1-4, with D possibly TRBD1 on 5 matching bases. The length of the CDR3 is 14 residues. The germline gives CDR1 SGDLS, CDR2 YYNGEE. Trimming removed 1 base from V and 5 bases from J, with 9 bases in between. CDR3 bases: TGTGCCAGCAGCGTATCGGGGGGGAATGAAAAACTGTTTTTT. Protein sequence: CASSVSGGNEKLFF.

The chain recombines TRBV5-1 with TRBJ1-2; 7 bases align to TRBD1. The CDR3 runs 13 residues. Germline V CDR1 and CDR2: SGHRS, YFSETQ. J lost 7 bases, V lost 6 bases, and 9 bases had no gene match. The CDR3 region has the DNA TGCGCCAGCACTACCGGGACAGCAGGTGGCTACACCTTC. The encoded protein is CASTTGTAGGYTF.

The genes are TRBV2 and TRBJ1-6, with D hard to call. The CDR3 runs 16 residues. Germline V gene sequence: CDR1 SNHLY, CDR2 FYNNEI. Trimming removed 4 bases from V and 7 bases from J, with 17 bases in between. The CDR3 protein is CASSAQRTSTNSPLHF. The CDR3 DNA reads as TGTGCCAGCAGTGCCCAACGGACCTCCACAAATTCACCCCTCCACTTT. Looking up the rest from reference TRBV2 and TRBJ1-6 gives the full variable domain: EPEVTQTPSHQVTQMGQEVILRCVPISNHLYFYWYRQILGQKVEFLVSFYNNEISEKSEIFDDQFSVERPDGSNFTLKIRSTKLEDSAMYFCASSAQRTSTNSPLHFGNGTRLTVT.

The CDR3 nucleotides read TGTGCCAGCTCACTCTCCGGGACTAGTCGAAATGAGCAGTTCTTC. Its protein product is CASSLSGTSRNEQFF. The V gene is TRBV18, the J gene TRBJ2-1, with TRBD2 matching over 8 bases. CDR1 is KGHSH and CDR2 is LQKENI in the germline V gene. V dropped 4 bases and J dropped 7; count of bases not matched to a gene: 9. The CDR3 contains 15 residues.

The chain combines TRBV5-1 with TRBJ1-5, with D perhaps TRBD1 (5 bases). V was pared by 10 bases and J by 6 bases, with 17 bases between. The CDR3 is made up of 13 amino acids. The germline CDR1 and CDR2 sequences are SGHRS and YFSETQ. This CDR3 is CAPGKGDPQPQHF. The DNA of the CDR3 is TGCGCCCCGGGGAAAGGGGACCCTCAGCCCCAGCATTTT.

The chain carries TRBV24-1 and TRBJ2-2; 7 nucleotides line up with TRBD1. The CDR3 consists of 17 residues. The trim removed 4 bases at V and 0 bases at J, leaving 7 bases unmatched. CDR1 and CDR2 (germline): KGHDR, SFDVKD. The DNA for the CDR3 is TGTGCCACCAGTGACCGTACCGGGACAGCGAACACCGGGGAGCTGTTTTTT. Protein: CATSDRTGTANTGELFF.

V usage is TRBV4-1 and J usage is TRBJ2-1; TRBD2 agrees at 7 bases. The CDR3 is 18 amino acids. From germline, CDR1 is MGHRA and CDR2 YSYEKL. The trim removed 2 bases at V and 0 bases at J, leaving 10 bases unmatched. Written as DNA, the CDR3 is TGCGCCAGCAGCCAATCTTCTGGGGCTAGCGGCTCCTACAATGAGCAGTTCTTC. Translation: CASSQSSGASGSYNEQFF.

This chain links TRBV28 with TRBJ1-4; a weak D match, TRBD1 (5 bases). Germline lookup yields CDR1 MDHEN and CDR2 SYDVKM. The V gene lost 5 bases and the J gene lost 8 bases, with 18 bases spanning the gap. There are 15 residues in the CDR3. The CDR3 nucleotides read TGTGCCAGCAGTGGTTTAGGGGAGGGTAGGGAAAAACTGTTTTTT. Residues: CASSGLGEGREKLFF. The full variable domain, its missing parts supplied by reference TRBV28 and TRBJ1-4, is DVKVTQSSRYLVKRTGEKVFLECVQDMDHENMFWYRQDPGLGLRLIYFSYDVKMKEKGDIPEGYSVSREKKERFSLILESASTNQTSMYLCASSGLGEGREKLFFGSGTQLSVL.